This TCR beta chain originates from a study of cytomegalovirus exposure and HLA in healthy donors. Study-level results: Prior analysis indicated that the majority of TCR beta V segments exhibited productivity approximately 87% or approximately 30% of the time. In a later analysis, HLA-associated beta chains showed higher expansion and lower generation probabilities than comparable chains. In a later analysis, across HLA loci, associated TCR counts were highest for DRB1, lowest for HLA-C. Per published reports, the classifier diagnosed cytomegalovirus status with high specificity and sensitivity.

Primers: 60 Vbeta forward and 13 Jbeta reverse. Here immunoSEQ multiplex PCR was the method, and the copy in TCRdb shows in-frame clones only, minus some. This sample has around 140,000 clones; around 87% occur once, and the top ten carry roughly 5%. V lost 5 bases, J lost 1 base, and 11 bases stayed unmatched. The CDR3 has 18 amino acids. Germline V gives CDR1 SEHNR, CDR2 FQNEAQ (reference sequence). As to this clone: Its antigen is undetermined.

Sequencing was performed on PBMCs. The rearrangement uses TRBV7-9 and TRBJ2-3; 11 bases align to TRBD2. This clonotype was sampled from a woman in her thirties in good health and CMV-seronegative. CDR3 bases: TGTGCCAGCAGCCCAAAACTAGCGGGGGCCCCTGGCACAGATACGCAGTATTTT. Translating it yields CASSPKLAGAPGTDTQYF.